This T cell receptor delta chain was identified during a study of γδ T cells in repeated Plasmodium falciparum infection. Findings and caveats of the study: Malian children's Vdelta2-negative repertoires appeared more expanded and less diverse than Australians'.

TRG and TRD sequences were obtained from every sorted gammadelta sample. TCRdb called clones anew from the multiplex PCR reads with CATT. This table has 75,000 to 95,000 delta-chain clones, over 0.9% appearing once. The CDR3 consists of 18 residues. Germline V gene lookup returns CDR1 GEAIGNYY and CDR2 EKD. V shed 1 base and J 1 base; nucleotides not matched to a gene: 5. Vgamma9/Vdelta2+ and Vdelta2-negative gammadelta T cells were flow-sorted from PBMC for bulk sequencing. This clone appeared a few times. The antigen is unknown. The TCRdb protein comes from a much larger clone and disagrees with this DNA's translation at residue 8, likely due to a read error; the protein given here is derived from the DNA.

The chain combines TRDV2 with TRDJ3; 8 bases fit TRDD3. In the absence of a J gene in TCRdb, the DNA was matched to germline to assign it here. The receptor comes from a pool of human donors (malaria-infected and uninfected, not separated). Sequenced material: gamma-delta T cells from blood. CDR3 region: CACDTGGCQSWDTRQMFF. CDR3 bases: TGTGCCTGTGACACTGGGGGATGCCAGTCCTGGGACACCCGACAGATGTTTTTC.